A selection of T cell receptor beta chains follows, all from one sample in a study of control samples from healthy donors and cancer patients. Sequencing used immunoSEQ multiplex PCR; TCRdb keeps in-frame clones, though not all of them. The sample includes roughly 200,000 clones, 90% to 95% of them seen just once. Sequencing input: blood. These receptor sequences come from a man in his forties or fifties in good health. CDR3s include the opening cysteine and the closing phenylalanine or tryptophan. Each record gives: J gene, clone size, D gene, V gene, CDR3 DNA, CDR3 protein. A D gene is named only where the DNA matches it firmly. A row's size may be missing; if present it is once, few, many or a size class.

j_gene: TRBJ1-1
abundance: -
d_gene: -
v_gene: TRBV7-2
CDR3nt: TGTGCCAGCAGCTTACGGGGAGGAGGCCAAGCGGGGACTGAAGCTTTCTTT
CDR3aa: CASSLRGGGQAGTEAFF

j_gene: TRBJ2-7
abundance: -
d_gene: TRBD2
v_gene: TRBV4-1
CDR3nt: TGCGCCAGCAGCCGCCCCCTGCGCGCGGTTCGGGGTAGCGGGTACGAGCAGTACTTC
CDR3aa: CASSRPLRAVRGSGYEQYF

j_gene: TRBJ1-5
abundance: -
d_gene: TRBD1
v_gene: TRBV9
CDR3nt: TGTGCCAGCAGCGTAGCAGGGGGACGTAATCAGCCCCAGCATTTT
CDR3aa: CASSVAGGRNQPQHF

j_gene: TRBJ1-1
abundance: -
d_gene: TRBD1
v_gene: TRBV6-5
CDR3nt: TGTGCCACCTTTCGAGGGACAGGGGGCACTGAAGCTTTCTTT
CDR3aa: CATFRGTGGTEAFF

j_gene: TRBJ1-5
abundance: -
d_gene: TRBD1
v_gene: TRBV19
CDR3nt: TGTGCCAGTAGTTTCGCTGGACAGGGGGGTATTCTGATCTTT
CDR3aa: CASSFAGQGGILIF

j_gene: TRBJ1-2
abundance: -
d_gene: -
v_gene: TRBV3-1/TRBV3-2
CDR3nt: TGTGCCAGCAGCCAAGCCTCCTCAACAGGAGGCTACACCTTC
CDR3aa: CASSQASSTGGYTF

j_gene: TRBJ2-2
abundance: few
d_gene: -
v_gene: TRBV7-8
CDR3nt: TGTGCCAGCAGCTTAGAGCTGGACCGGGCGGGCACCGGGGAGCTGTTTTTT
CDR3aa: CASSLELDRAGTGELFF

j_gene: TRBJ2-7
abundance: once
d_gene: -
v_gene: TRBV6-5
CDR3nt: TGTGCCAGCAGTCACTTGGAGGGGGGGGCCTACGAGCAGTACTTC
CDR3aa: CASSHLEGGAYEQYF

j_gene: TRBJ1-3
abundance: -
d_gene: -
v_gene: TRBV18
CDR3nt: TGTGCCAGCTCACCGGCCCGAGACACCATATATTTT
CDR3aa: CASSPARDTIYF

j_gene: TRBJ1-5
abundance: -
d_gene: -
v_gene: TRBV7-9
CDR3nt: TGTGCCAGCAGCTTAAACAGTAATCAGCCCCAGCATTTT
CDR3aa: CASSLNSNQPQHF

j_gene: TRBJ2-1
abundance: -
d_gene: -
v_gene: TRBV30
CDR3nt: TGTGCCTGGGGCGACCCACAATTGGAGCAGTTCTTC
CDR3aa: CAWGDPQLEQFF

j_gene: TRBJ1-2
abundance: -
d_gene: -
v_gene: TRBV3-1/TRBV3-2
CDR3nt: TGTGCCAGCAGCCAAGCTGACAGAGTCTATGGCTACACCTTC
CDR3aa: CASSQADRVYGYTF

j_gene: TRBJ1-3
abundance: -
d_gene: -
v_gene: TRBV27
CDR3nt: TGTGCCAGCAGACCAAACAGGGCCTCTGGAAACACCATATATTTT
CDR3aa: CASRPNRASGNTIYF

j_gene: TRBJ2-7
abundance: -
d_gene: TRBD2
v_gene: TRBV6-5
CDR3nt: TGTGCCAGCAGTTACTCGGGCGGGGGTTACTACGAGCAGTACTTC
CDR3aa: CASSYSGGGYYEQYF

j_gene: TRBJ1-5
abundance: -
d_gene: -
v_gene: TRBV19
CDR3nt: TGTGCCAGTAGGGACACGAGCAATCAGCCCCAGCATTTT
CDR3aa: CASRDTSNQPQHF

j_gene: TRBJ1-3
abundance: -
d_gene: -
v_gene: TRBV5-1
CDR3nt: TGCGCCAGCAGCTTGGACGGGGGGATTTCTGGAAACACCATATATTTT
CDR3aa: CASSLDGGISGNTIYF

j_gene: TRBJ1-1
abundance: -
d_gene: -
v_gene: TRBV6-5
CDR3nt: TGTGCCAGCGCCCTCCGGGTCGGGGGTCACACTGAAGCTTTCTTT
CDR3aa: CASALRVGGHTEAFF

j_gene: TRBJ1-4
abundance: few
d_gene: -
v_gene: TRBV28
CDR3nt: TGTGCCAGCAGTTATCCATCGAGGCATGAAAAACTGTTTTTT
CDR3aa: CASSYPSRHEKLFF

j_gene: TRBJ1-4
abundance: once
d_gene: TRBD1
v_gene: TRBV5-3
CDR3nt: TGTGCCAGAAGCCAGGACAGGGAAAGGCACCTTGAAAAACTGTTTTTT
CDR3aa: CARSQDRERHLEKLFF

j_gene: TRBJ1-6
abundance: -
d_gene: -
v_gene: TRBV6-6
CDR3nt: TGTGCCACACAGGGTAGCTCCTATAATTCACCCCTCCACTTT
CDR3aa: CATQGSSYNSPLHF

j_gene: TRBJ1-1
abundance: -
d_gene: TRBD1
v_gene: TRBV14
CDR3nt: TGTGCCAGCAGCCAAAACAGGGGTTTTTCGGCTTTCTTT
CDR3aa: CASSQNRGFSAFF

j_gene: TRBJ2-1
abundance: -
d_gene: -
v_gene: TRBV27
CDR3nt: TGTGCCAGCAGTTTAGAGGGGGAGCGTTACAATGAGCAGTTCTTC
CDR3aa: CASSLEGERYNEQFF

j_gene: TRBJ2-5
abundance: -
d_gene: -
v_gene: TRBV24-1
CDR3nt: TGTGCCACCAGTGACCCGTCGGAGACCCAGTACTTC
CDR3aa: CATSDPSETQYF

j_gene: TRBJ1-3
abundance: -
d_gene: -
v_gene: TRBV30
CDR3nt: TGTGCCTGGGGGGCATTGGCCGGAAACACCATATATTTT
CDR3aa: CAWGALAGNTIYF

j_gene: TRBJ1-1
abundance: -
d_gene: -
v_gene: TRBV29-1
CDR3nt: TGCAGCGTTGGGAGGACGTCGAACACTGAAGCTTTCTTT
CDR3aa: CSVGRTSNTEAFF

j_gene: TRBJ1-4
abundance: -
d_gene: -
v_gene: TRBV5-1
CDR3nt: TGCGCCAGCAGAGTCACAGCAACTAATGAAAAACTGTTTTTT
CDR3aa: CASRVTATNEKLFF

j_gene: TRBJ2-2
abundance: -
d_gene: -
v_gene: TRBV5-1
CDR3nt: TGCGCCAGCAGCCTAGGACCACAGGGATTGAACACCGGGGAGCTGTTTTTT
CDR3aa: CASSLGPQGLNTGELFF

j_gene: TRBJ2-5
abundance: -
d_gene: -
v_gene: TRBV7-9
CDR3nt: TGTGCCAGCAGCTTAGTTCCGATTCAAGAGACCCAGTACTTC
CDR3aa: CASSLVPIQETQYF

j_gene: TRBJ2-1
abundance: -
d_gene: -
v_gene: TRBV15
CDR3nt: TGTGCCACCAGCGGAGACCGTTCAGGGTCCGATGAGCAGTTCTTC
CDR3aa: CATSGDRSGSDEQFF

j_gene: TRBJ2-7
abundance: -
d_gene: -
v_gene: TRBV2
CDR3nt: TGTGCCAGCAGGCAGTCCTACGAGCAGTACTTC
CDR3aa: CASRQSYEQYF

j_gene: TRBJ2-7
abundance: -
d_gene: -
v_gene: TRBV5-1
CDR3nt: TGCGCCAGCAGGTTCCAGGGCCAGTACGAGCAGTACTTC
CDR3aa: CASRFQGQYEQYF

j_gene: TRBJ1-5
abundance: -
d_gene: -
v_gene: TRBV2
CDR3nt: TGTGCCAGCAGTCCGGGGGAGGGGCCGAGCAATCAGCCCCAGCATTTT
CDR3aa: CASSPGEGPSNQPQHF

j_gene: TRBJ1-1
abundance: -
d_gene: TRBD1
v_gene: TRBV28
CDR3nt: TGTGCCAGCAGGGGGCAGGGGGGGAACACTGAAGCTTTCTTT
CDR3aa: CASRGQGGNTEAFF

j_gene: TRBJ2-5
abundance: -
d_gene: TRBD2
v_gene: TRBV28
CDR3nt: TGTGCCAGCAGTTTCGGGCGGGGGGTGACCCAGTACTTC
CDR3aa: CASSFGRGVTQYF

j_gene: TRBJ1-3
abundance: once
d_gene: -
v_gene: TRBV4-1
CDR3nt: TGCGCCAGCAGCCAAGAAGTCTACAGGGAAACCTCAGGAAACACCATATATTTT
CDR3aa: CASSQEVYRETSGNTIYF

j_gene: TRBJ2-2
abundance: -
d_gene: -
v_gene: TRBV5-1
CDR3nt: TGCGCCAGCAGCAAGGCAGCAAACACCGGGGAGCTGTTTTTT
CDR3aa: CASSKAANTGELFF

j_gene: TRBJ1-2
abundance: -
d_gene: -
v_gene: TRBV19
CDR3nt: TGTGCCAGTAGGGGAAGTGTACCTAACTATGGCTACACCTTC
CDR3aa: CASRGSVPNYGYTF

j_gene: TRBJ1-3
abundance: -
d_gene: TRBD1
v_gene: TRBV19
CDR3nt: TGTGCCAGTAGTAAGGGACAGGGCTCTGGAAACACCATATATTTT
CDR3aa: CASSKGQGSGNTIYF

j_gene: TRBJ1-1
abundance: -
d_gene: -
v_gene: TRBV5-1
CDR3nt: TGCGCCAGCAGCTTGGGAAGCGGAGAGGTGGGGGACACTGAAGCTTTCTTT
CDR3aa: CASSLGSGEVGDTEAFF

j_gene: TRBJ2-1
abundance: -
d_gene: -
v_gene: TRBV19
CDR3nt: TGTGCCAGTAGTATCCGTAATGAGCAGTTCTTC
CDR3aa: CASSIRNEQFF

j_gene: TRBJ1-6
abundance: once
d_gene: TRBD1
v_gene: TRBV5-6
CDR3nt: TGTGCCAGCGGGGCTACCGGGACAGCCTATTCACCCCTCCACTTT
CDR3aa: CASGATGTAYSPLHF

j_gene: TRBJ1-4
abundance: -
d_gene: -
v_gene: TRBV29-1
CDR3nt: TGCAGCGTTGTAGTAGGGGGAGCTAATGAAAAACTGTTTTTT
CDR3aa: CSVVVGGANEKLFF

j_gene: TRBJ1-2
abundance: -
d_gene: -
v_gene: TRBV6-5
CDR3nt: TGTGCCAGCAGTTACTCGAGGGGCGCACATGGCTACACCTTC
CDR3aa: CASSYSRGAHGYTF

j_gene: TRBJ1-2
abundance: -
d_gene: -
v_gene: TRBV2
CDR3nt: TGTGCCAGCAGACAGAGTTCCTATGGCCACACCTTC
CDR3aa: CASRQSSYGHTF

j_gene: TRBJ2-5
abundance: -
d_gene: -
v_gene: TRBV19
CDR3nt: TGTGCCAGTACCCCCTACGGCAGTCAAGAGACCCAGTACTTC
CDR3aa: CASTPYGSQETQYF

j_gene: TRBJ2-7
abundance: -
d_gene: TRBD1
v_gene: TRBV7-2
CDR3nt: TGTGCCAGCAGCGTAGGACAGGGACCCTACGAGCAGTACTTC
CDR3aa: CASSVGQGPYEQYF

j_gene: TRBJ2-3
abundance: -
d_gene: TRBD2
v_gene: TRBV29-1
CDR3nt: TGCAGCGTCGACGGGACTAGCGGGGGGGGCACAGATACGCAGTATTTT
CDR3aa: CSVDGTSGGGTDTQYF

j_gene: TRBJ2-5
abundance: -
d_gene: -
v_gene: TRBV5-1
CDR3nt: TGCGCCAGCAGCTTGGACACCCTCCAAGAGACCCAGTACTTC
CDR3aa: CASSLDTLQETQYF

j_gene: TRBJ1-2
abundance: -
d_gene: TRBD1
v_gene: TRBV5-1
CDR3nt: TGCGCCAGCAGTGAGACAGGGGGCTATGGCTACACCTTC
CDR3aa: CASSETGGYGYTF